The 10 T cell receptor beta chains presented below share a single source sample, sequenced in a study of T-cell reconstitution after alpha-beta-depleted transplantation in children (dated by TCRdb to 2016 to 2017). The library came from PCR. The sample was run on an Illumina HiSeq 2500. Molecular barcoding was employed in the preparation of TCR libraries, with unique molecular identifiers being used to normalize TCRbeta repertoire quantification. TCRdb itself trimmed the public reads at Q25 with fastp, ran MiXCR and retained productive beta chains. Rows merge per CDR3 protein into single entries with the most common DNA and genes. This sample has about a million distinct CDR3 sequences in its table, and around 30% of those were observed once. Over 25% of the sample is held by the ten biggest clonotypes. This sample's treatment or condition label indicates: allogeneic hematopoietic cell transplantation with graft depleted of TCRalphabeta T cells and CD19 B cells.

The source was PBMCs, mostly from graft donor cells, collected 360 days after TCRalphabeta/CD19-depleted stem cell transplant. These TCRs come from a boy younger than two who had a stem cell transplant for SCID, so the T cells may come from the graft donor.

This clonotype was observed a single time. The CDR3 does not end in the conserved phenylalanine or tryptophan, so this is likely a read error. The J gene is TRBJ1-5, the V gene TRBV25-1; 9 positions agree with TRBD1. V trimming: 3 bases; J trimming: 2 bases; junction bases outside the gene matches: 23. Germline values: CDR1 MGHDK, CDR2 SYGVNS. This CDR3 contains 22 residues. The CDR3: CASSDPFFLTQDRGEGNQPQHY. CDR3 nucleotide sequence: TGTGCCAGCAGTGACCCCTTCTTCCTAACCCAGGACAGGGGAGAGGGCAATCAGCCCCAGCATTAT.

This chain connects TRBV12-3 or TRBV12-4 to TRBJ2-7, with 11 bases matching TRBD2. This CDR3 is 17 amino acids long. Trimming removed 0 bases from V and 4 bases from J; junction bases left unmatched: 8. The CDR3 loop reads CASSLALGSGGAYEQYF. The CDR3 DNA reads TGTGCCAGCAGTTTAGCCCTTGGTAGCGGGGGGGCTTACGAGCAGTACTTC.

This clonotype was recorded a few times. The J gene is TRBJ2-3, the V gene TRBV24-1; unclear D gene. Germline lookup yields CDR1 KGHDR and CDR2 SFDVKD. The CDR3 extends over 11 amino acids. Trimming left V 3 bases short and J 4 bases short, with 1 base between. CDR3 in amino acids: CATSDADTQYF. CDR3 bases: TGTGCCACCAGTGATGCAGATACGCAGTATTTT.

This clonotype showed up just a few times. The chain uses TRBV4-3 and TRBJ2-1, with D perhaps TRBD1 (5 bases). Germline values: CDR1 LGHNA, CDR2 YSLEER. The V and J ends lost 1 base and 5 bases respectively, with 9 bases between them. CDR3 length: 14 amino acids. The CDR3 is CASSQVGADNEQFF. The CDR3 nucleotides are TGCGCCAGCAGCCAAGTAGGGGCTGACAATGAGCAGTTCTTC.

The rearrangement joins TRBV5-1 to TRBJ1-4, with D possibly matching TRBD1 (5 bases). CDR3 size: 17 residues. Trimming removed 0 bases from V and 8 bases from J, with 20 bases in between. Germline CDR1 reads SGHRS; CDR2 reads YFSETQ. The CDR3 is CASSLAYRQSSREKLFF. Here the CDR3 DNA reads TGCGCCAGCAGCTTGGCCTACCGACAGTCCTCCAGAGAAAAACTGTTTTTT.

The rearrangement uses TRBV4-2 and TRBJ2-3, with 10 bases matching TRBD2. V dropped 0 bases and J dropped 4; count of bases not matched to a gene: 10. This CDR3 comprises 18 residues. Germline values: CDR1 LGHNA, CDR2 YNFKEQ. The CDR3 reads CASSQDQAGGPFADTQYF. In DNA, the CDR3 is TGTGCCAGCAGCCAAGATCAAGCGGGGGGGCCTTTCGCAGATACGCAGTATTTT.

The rearrangement links TRBV6-1 to TRBJ2-7; D unclear. Deletions cut 8 bases from V and 4 bases from J, with 15 bases between. Germline V gene data show CDR1 as MNHNS and CDR2 as SASEGT. The CDR3 loop spans 13 amino acids. In nucleotides, the CDR3 is TGTGCCAGCGGTCTGGCGGACGGGTACGAGCAGTACTTC. Its translation is CASGLADGYEQYF.

The CDR3 nucleotides read TGTGCCAGCAGCCAAGAGTACAGCGGGGGGTCAGATACGCAGTATTTT. Translation gives CASSQEYSGGSDTQYF. The chain links TRBV3-1 to TRBJ2-3, with 9 bases aligning to TRBD2. The CDR3 spans 16 residues. CDR1 LGHDT and CDR2 YNNKEL come from the germline V gene (reference sequence). Trimming cost V 0 bases and J 4 bases; bases outside gene matches: 5.

The sample holds a few counts of this clonotype. The chain joins TRBV7-2 to TRBJ1-2; D is unclear. Germline V CDR1 and CDR2: SGHTA, FQGNSA. V was shortened by 1 base and J by 0 bases, with 9 bases between the two germline ends. This CDR3 comprises 15 residues. The CDR3 bases are TGTGCCAGCAGCTTAGTGGGCGCATCTAACTATGGCTACACCTTC. It encodes CASSLVGASNYGYTF.

The chain employs TRBV12-3 or TRBV12-4 and TRBJ2-5; no definite D call. V was trimmed by 3 bases and J by 2 bases, leaving 10 bases between them. The CDR3 has 14 residues. CDR3 sequence reads: CASSFLSLQETQYF. The CDR3 DNA is TGTGCCAGCAGTTTTCTAAGCCTTCAAGAGACCCAGTACTTC.